This passage covers 15 T cell receptor beta chains from one sample sequenced in a study of T cells in Graves' hyperthyroidism and ophthalmopathy. Amplified TCR beta CDR3 regions came from RNA transcripts. A set of HTBI primers served as the primers for a first-round RT-PCR of the TCR CDR3. TCRdb independently ran MiXCR on the multiplex PCR reads; one entry per CDR3 protein. The sample includes a few hundred thousand distinct CDR3 sequences, about 20% seen only once; the top ten take approximately 60%. The specimen was blood. All receptors come from a man aged 25 to 45 with Graves' ophthalmopathy.

This clonotype was counted once. The chain carries TRBV10-2 and TRBJ1-1; D gene ambiguous. V was shortened by 3 bases and J by 5 bases, with 10 bases between the two germline ends. The germline gives CDR1 WSHSY, CDR2 SAAADI. The CDR3 has 13 amino acids. CDR3 in DNA: TGCGCCAGCAGTGATTTCGGAGGGACTGAAGCTTTCTTT. Its translation is CASSDFGGTEAFF.

This clonotype showed up many times. V and J are TRBV6-6 and TRBJ1-5; D gene ambiguous. CDR3 length: 18 residues. V was clipped by 0 bases and J by 0 bases, with 15 bases between them. The germline V gene encodes CDR1 MNHNY and CDR2 SVGAGI (reference sequence). The CDR3 sequence: CASSYSNPRTPSNQPQHF. The CDR3 nucleotides are TGTGCCAGCAGTTACTCCAACCCCCGTACACCTAGCAATCAGCCCCAGCATTTT.

This clonotype has a count of ten or more. The rearrangement uses TRBV11-2 and TRBJ1-1; D is unresolved. Germline values: CDR1 SGHAT, CDR2 FQNNGV. Trimming took 2 bases from V and 4 from J, leaving 11 bases between them. This CDR3 is built from 14 residues. The CDR3 bases are TGTGCCAGCAGCTTAACTAGGGCGAGCACTGAAGCTTTCTTT. Residues: CASSLTRASTEAFF.

This clonotype was found many times. The J gene is TRBJ2-1, the V gene TRBV28; 9 bases are a match to TRBD2. Germline V gene lookup returns CDR1 MDHEN and CDR2 SYDVKM. With V trimmed by 6 bases and J by 9 bases, 12 bases remained unmatched. The CDR3 runs 15 residues. The CDR3 nucleotides are TGTGCCAGCAGAACACGAGGGAGCGGGAGGATTGAGCAGTTCTTC. Encoded protein: CASRTRGSGRIEQFF.

This clonotype was detected ten times or more. The chain carries TRBV18 and TRBJ2-3; D is unclear. The germline gives CDR1 KGHSH, CDR2 LQKENI. The CDR3 has 12 amino acids. The V end lost 3 bases, the J end lost 5 bases, and 6 bases lay between the germline ends. The CDR3 protein is CASSPPEDTQYF. For the CDR3, the DNA is TGTGCCAGCTCACCCCCGGAAGATACGCAGTATTTT.

This clonotype was recorded a few times. The gene calls are TRBV28 and TRBJ1-2, with a possible D match to TRBD1 (5 bases). The CDR3 consists of 15 residues. V was trimmed by 6 bases and J by 0 bases, leaving 14 bases between them. The germline V gene encodes CDR1 MDHEN and CDR2 SYDVKM. This CDR3 is CASRLGTAANYGYTF. DNA for the CDR3: TGTGCCAGCAGGCTCGGGACGGCAGCTAACTATGGCTACACCTTC.

This chain links TRBV20-1 with TRBJ2-1, with unresolved D. CDR1 is DFQATT and CDR2 is SNEGSKA in the germline V gene (reference sequence). The CDR3 loop spans 16 amino acids. V lost 0 bases to trimming and J lost 0 bases, with 12 bases between them. CDR3 amino acids: CSAREPGLYSYNEQFF. The CDR3 coding sequence is TGCAGTGCTAGAGAGCCTGGTCTTTACTCCTACAATGAGCAGTTCTTC.

There are many counts of this clonotype. V gene TRBV30 combines with J gene TRBJ2-7; tentative D call: TRBD1 (5 bases). V was cut by 0 bases and J by 6 bases, with 12 bases left in between. In germline, CDR1 is GTSNPN, CDR2 SVGIG (reference sequence). The CDR3 is made up of 13 amino acids. This CDR3 is CAWSVPGIGEQYF. CDR3 nucleotide sequence: TGTGCCTGGAGTGTTCCAGGGATAGGCGAGCAGTACTTC.

This chain links TRBV28 with TRBJ2-7; 12 nucleotides align to TRBD2. The CDR3 is 16 residues long. The germline CDR1 and CDR2 sequences are MDHEN and SYDVKM. J gave up 6 bases and V 5 bases, and 11 bases lay outside the gene matches. The CDR3 DNA is TGTGCCAGCAGTCGTATGGCGACTAGCGGGAGAGTCGAGCAGTACTTC. This encodes CASSRMATSGRVEQYF.

This clonotype was counted at least ten times. The CDR3 loop is CSAGGQGSGYTF. The CDR3 DNA follows: TGCAGTGCTGGCGGACAGGGATCCGGCTACACCTTC. V and J are TRBV20-1 and TRBJ1-2, with 8 bases that match TRBD1. This CDR3 spans 12 amino acids. Germline V CDR1 and CDR2: DFQATT, SNEGSKA (reference sequence). V shed 5 bases and J 8 bases; nucleotides not matched to a gene: 7.

The J gene is TRBJ2-6, the V gene TRBV19; perhaps D is TRBD1 or TRBD2 (5 bases each). The CDR3 spans 16 residues. Germline V gene sequence: CDR1 LNHDA, CDR2 SQIVND (reference sequence). Trimming left V 5 bases short and J 0 bases short, with 11 bases between. CDR3 sequence reads: CASSRGRTSGANVLTF. In DNA, the CDR3 is TGTGCCAGTAGTCGGGGACGGACCTCTGGGGCCAACGTCCTGACTTTC. Full variable domain (outside the CDR3, taken from reference TRBV19 and TRBJ2-6): DGGITQSPKYLFRKEGQNVTLSCEQNLNHDAMYWYRQDPGQGLRLIYYSQIVNDFQKGDIAEGYSVSREKKESFPLTVTSAQKNPTAFYLCASSRGRTSGANVLTFGAGSRLTVL.

This clonotype was counted a few times. The chain couples TRBV12-3 or TRBV12-4 to TRBJ2-2; D is perhaps TRBD2 (6 bases). There are 16 residues in the CDR3. V gave up 5 bases and J gave up 0 bases, with 13 bases separating them. In nucleotides, the CDR3 is TGTGCCAGCAGTCCGGTCCAGCGGGCGAACACCGGGGAGCTGTTTTTT. Encoded protein: CASSPVQRANTGELFF.

This clonotype was counted only a few times. The junction does not match germline at one end; this may be a read error. The genes are TRBV7-8 and TRBJ2-7; D might be TRBD2 (6 bases). The CDR3 runs to 15 residues. CDR1 is SGHVS, CDR2 FQNEAQ, per germline. The CDR3: CASGFNARGAYEQYF. The CDR3 DNA reads TGTGCCAGCGGCTTCAACGCGCGCGGGGCCTACGAGCAGTACTTC.

Concerning this clonotype: This may be a read error, as it is one base from a much larger clone. The rearrangement links TRBV5-8 to TRBJ2-7; D not certain. Judging by the DNA end, TRBJ2-1 fits better; the J call may be wrong. This CDR3 has 14 residues. The germline gives CDR1 SGHTS, CDR2 YDEGEE. The chain's CDR3 is CASSPWLQAYEQFF. DNA for the CDR3: TGTGCCAGCAGCCCCTGGCTACAAGCCTACGAGCAGTTCTTC.

The chain employs TRBV5-1 and TRBJ2-1; 7 bases are shared with TRBD2. This CDR3 comprises 13 residues. CDR1 is SGHRS and CDR2 is YFSETQ in the germline V gene. The V and J ends lost 6 bases and 5 bases, in that order; junction bases with no gene match: 5. The CDR3 region has the DNA TGCGCCAGCACCCCGGGACTAAACAATGAGCAGTTCTTC. It codes for CASTPGLNNEQFF.